This T cell receptor beta chain was sequenced for a study of blood T cell repertoires in COVID-19 (dated by TCRdb to about 2020). Background on the whole study: Samples covering the acute and convalescent phases of COVID-19 were provided by collaborators in the United States, Italy and Spain. The samples were drawn from the first 160 participants of the ongoing ImmuneRACE study and from some 1,300 subjects provided by 6 global collaborators. Where HLA class I and class II types were available, the types were taken from metadata supplied by the sample provider, not from assay-based typing. Sample metadata almost always included a de-identified subject ID, COVID-19 status, age in years and sex. The material from the prospective study consisted of cDNA or gDNA derived from T cells, B-cell-depleted T cells, or PBMCs. Deeply sampled blood TCRbeta repertoires from subjects exposed to, actively infected with, or recovered from COVID-19 were included in the dataset. The repertoires were made available in a free public database intended to serve as a resource for research on the immune response to SARS-CoV-2.

TCRbeta CDR3 regions were amplified from genomic DNA by means of the immunoSEQ Assay, a bias-controlled multiplex PCR. The original methods were these. Nucleated cell counts per sample were estimated from amplification of reference gene primers within the assay. To quantify the absolute abundance of each unique TCRbeta CDR3 rearrangement, sequence reads were collapsed and filtered. For each sample, productive Simpson clonality was calculated as the square root of Simpson's diversity index over productive rearrangements. Held by TCRdb, this immuneACCESS table contains in-frame sequences only and omits some clones. Under half of the omission traces to an unresolved V gene where checked; the cause of the rest is unknown. V and J calls plus clone size are reproduced from that table; the DNA served to infer D and trimming. Here the sample has roughly 85,000 clones; roughly 90% occur a single time. The biggest ten clones account for 25% to 30% of the sample.

Each collaborating institution followed its own protocols to collect whole blood in K2EDTA tubes. For TCRbeta analysis, collaborators shipped samples in one of three forms: frozen whole blood, isolated PBMCs, or DNA extracted from either of those sample types. General findings and caveats noted by the study authors: The quantity of clinical and demographic metadata differed by source and by participant and was supplied without curation.

V is clipped by 0 bases and J by 9 bases, and the sequence between their germline boundaries is 15 bases long. Counted from cysteine to phenylalanine, this CDR3 has 14 amino acids. Only CDR3 DNA remains: 42 bases, in frame from the first base. CDR1 and CDR2 are drawn from the germline V gene (reference sequence): GTSNPN, SVGIG. Concerning this clone: Its antigen is unknown. No quality values exist for individual bases; no much larger clone is one base distant.

The sample taken for sequencing was peripheral blood. This TCR was recovered from a man aged 50 to 60 with active or convalescent COVID-19. Here the chain combines TRBV30 and TRBJ2-1, and perhaps TRBD1 as D gene, on 6 matching bases. In nucleotide form, the sequence is TGTGCCTGGAGTGTAGGGGGTATGTCGAGTGAGCAGTTCTTC. This translates into CAWSVGGMSSEQFF.